Listed below are T cell receptor beta chains from one sample, sequenced in a study of cytomegalovirus exposure and HLA in healthy donors. TCRdb keeps only in-frame clones here, not all; method: immunoSEQ multiplex PCR. This sample has about 100,000 clones, with about 82% found just once. Input material: PBMCs. These receptor sequences come from a man aged 25-45 years in good health and CMV-seronegative. Each CDR3 is given without its conserved first and last residue. The order of the fields is D gene, J gene, V gene, CDR3 protein. D genes are given only for firm matches.

TRBD1 | TRBJ1-1 | TRBV30 | AWSRLTTGQTKTEAF
. | TRBJ2-1 | TRBV6-5 | ASSYSGGTYNEQF
. | TRBJ1-6 | TRBV19 | ASSMGLFYNSPLH
TRBD1 | TRBJ1-2 | TRBV25-1 | ASRAGGRNYGYT
TRBD2 | TRBJ2-1 | TRBV5-4 | ASSLAGAPSNEQF
TRBD1 | TRBJ1-1 | TRBV5-4 | ASSSPGQGLGTEAF
TRBD1 | TRBJ2-1 | TRBV5-1 | ASGRTGDSNEQF
TRBD1 | TRBJ2-5 | TRBV10-2 | ATGTGLKTQY
. | TRBJ1-3 | TRBV19 | ASRFGRELSGNTIY
TRBD2 | TRBJ2-2 | TRBV5-1 | ASSWGLAGVTGELF
TRBD1 | TRBJ1-1 | TRBV7-6 | ASSRDRVDMPNTEAF
TRBD2 | TRBJ2-2 | TRBV5-4 | ASSLAAGGPRNTGELF
. | TRBJ1-2 | TRBV5-1 | ASSLVIGVGYT
TRBD1 | TRBJ1-2 | TRBV6-1 | ASSEVGSGQGAFT
. | TRBJ2-5 | TRBV10-1 | ASSEGGSQETQY
TRBD1 | TRBJ2-6 | TRBV9 | ASSLTITGGPGSGANVLT
TRBD2 | TRBJ2-5 | TRBV28 | ASSFGLAGGPEETQY
. | TRBJ1-2 | TRBV6-5 | ASSYPNSPGVYT
. | TRBJ1-4 | TRBV7-9 | ASSLGWEAAATNEKLF
TRBD2 | TRBJ2-3 | TRBV2 | ASSEINGGSRTDTQY
. | TRBJ2-1 | TRBV10-3 | AINAGTDEQF
. | TRBJ1-1 | TRBV11-3 | ANILGARVDTEAF
. | TRBJ2-1 | TRBV29-1 | SVGGLINYNEQF
. | TRBJ2-5 | TRBV5-4 | ASSLRAGSQETQY
. | TRBJ2-3 | TRBV10-1 | ASSLTGSTDTQY
. | TRBJ1-1 | TRBV2 | ASSEGGGNTEAF
TRBD2 | TRBJ2-7 | TRBV6-5 | ASQAGGGYEQY
TRBD2 | TRBJ2-4 | TRBV6-1 | ASSRWGGEGY
. | TRBJ2-1 | TRBV5-1 | ASSLGPSPGVLF
. | TRBJ2-2 | TRBV5-4 | ASSLVGANTGELF
. | TRBJ1-2 | TRBV10-1 | ASTRVVNGYT
TRBD2 | TRBJ2-1 | TRBV2 | ASRVGTSLVYNEQF
TRBD1 | TRBJ2-7 | TRBV7-2 | ASSSGTGVWQY
TRBD2 | TRBJ2-3 | TRBV30 | AFTSGGRTDTQY
. | TRBJ1-5 | TRBV6-4 | ARLPLWTVLRGNQPQH
TRBD1 | TRBJ1-1 | TRBV7-9 | ASSSRDRGNTEAF
. | TRBJ2-7 | TRBV5-1 | ASSPIRGSYEQY
TRBD1 | TRBJ1-5 | TRBV4-1 | ASSLYGTVSAPENQPQH
. | TRBJ1-2 | TRBV4-1 | ASSQPYRTEGDYGYT
. | TRBJ1-5 | TRBV6-5 | ASSQGKGQPQH
TRBD2 | TRBJ2-1 | TRBV7-2 | ASSVQRGGFNEQF
TRBD2 | TRBJ2-1 | TRBV30 | AWSVGGGINEQF
. | TRBJ1-2 | TRBV28 | ASSLLQTTSDGYT
. | TRBJ1-1 | TRBV15 | ATKYRETEAF
. | TRBJ1-4 | TRBV29-1 | SVTRGTADNEKLF
. | TRBJ2-7 | TRBV30 | AWSSGLWQY
. | TRBJ2-7 | TRBV2 | ASSGGQPPWGYEQY
. | TRBJ1-1 | TRBV14 | ASSQEELTEAF
. | TRBJ2-7 | TRBV11-2 | ASSLDLSGKFYEQY
. | TRBJ2-5 | TRBV5-1 | ASSLVVGAAVKETQY
TRBD2 | TRBJ2-1 | TRBV7-2 | ASSQWASGRQYEQF
. | TRBJ2-7 | TRBV29-1 | SVSSAGGEQY
TRBD1 | TRBJ1-1 | TRBV5-1 | ASSYGQGTEAF
. | TRBJ2-5 | TRBV6-6 | ASTPYEGQETQY
. | TRBJ2-7 | TRBV19 | ASSMVVGGGWSEQY
. | TRBJ2-3 | TRBV6-6 | ASRPNLREADTQY
. | TRBJ2-7 | TRBV5-1 | ASSNQGSSYEQY